The subject of this entry is one TCR beta chain. Through Arm-PCR of CDR3 regions and iRepertoire HTBI primers, TCR beta libraries were built. MiXCR, run by TCRdb on the multiplex PCR reads, gives a single entry per CDR3 protein. The table lists roughly 400,000 distinct CDR3 sequences, approximately 15% of them singletons. Indicated time point: newly diagnosed GD, antithyroid drugs for less than 3 months. Preparation of the TCR library used RNA extracted from PBMCs. The CDR3 runs to 13 residues. Germline V lookup: CDR1 WNHNN, CDR2 SYGVQD (reference sequence). Trimming removed 5 bases from V and 4 bases from J, with 10 bases in between. This entry belongs to a study of regulatory T cells in long-lasting Graves disease. The same data also went into a second study, on T cells in Graves' hyperthyroidism and ophthalmopathy.

The rearrangement joins TRBV10-1 to TRBJ2-3; D is tentatively TRBD1 or TRBD2 (5 bases each). This TCR was recovered from a woman aged 40 to 50 with Graves disease. Sequencing was performed on peripheral blood mononuclear cells (PBMCs), taken at new diagnosis, from a patient treated with antithyroid drugs. The CDR3 coding sequence is TGCGCCAGCAGTAGAGGGGATTCAGATACGCAGTATTTT. Its protein product is CASSRGDSDTQYF.